These 7 T cell receptor beta chains came from one sample sequenced in a study of Graves' ophthalmopathy and Graves' hyperthyroidism. Transcripts of RNA were the source for amplifying TCR beta CDR3 regions. An initial RT-PCR round employing HTBI primers preceded a second-round multiplex PCR. MiXCR was run by TCRdb on the multiplex PCR reads, yielding one entry per CDR3 protein. The profile shows over 650,000 distinct CDR3 sequences, roughly 39% of them singletons. The sequencing input was peripheral blood. These receptor sequences come from an adult man with Graves' ophthalmopathy.

The CDR3 DNA is TGCAGCGTTGGAAAGGAGAACTCCTACAATGAGCAGTTCTTC. It codes for CSVGKENSYNEQFF. The chain carries TRBV29-1 and TRBJ2-1; D not resolved. Germline lookup yields CDR1 SQVTM and CDR2 ANQGSEA. V was clipped by 4 bases and J by 0 bases, with 10 bases between them. The CDR3 covers 14 residues.

This clonotype showed up just a few times. A junction end diverges from the germline sequence, so it may reflect a read error. The rearrangement links TRBV10-3 to TRBJ1-2, with unresolved D. The CDR3 contains 16 residues. Germline CDR1 is ENHRY and CDR2 is SYGVKD. The CDR3 nucleotides are TGTGCCAGCAGTTACTCCGGCAACACCCCCACCTATGGCTACACCTTC. This translates into CASSYSGNTPTYGYTF.

This clonotype has only a few counts. V usage is TRBV10-3 and J usage is TRBJ2-7; D perhaps matches TRBD2 (5 bases). CDR3 length: 12 residues. Germline values: CDR1 ENHRY, CDR2 SYGVKD. V lost 10 bases and J 5 bases, leaving 15 bases between the germline ends. DNA of the CDR3: TGTGCCAGCTCCACCTGGCGGGACGAGCAGTACTTC. Amino acid sequence: CASSTWRDEQYF.

This clonotype was counted between two and nine times. The V call is TRBV4-3, the J call TRBJ2-7, with 8 nucleotides matching TRBD1. Trimming at V came to 4 bases and at J to 2 bases, leaving 7 bases not matched to a gene. The germline CDR1 and CDR2 sequences are LGHNA and YSLEER. CDR3 length: 15 amino acids. The CDR3 loop reads CASSRLRQGPYEQYF. DNA for the CDR3: TGCGCCAGCAGCCGACTACGACAGGGGCCCTACGAGCAGTACTTC.

This clonotype was counted ten times or more. The chain links TRBV24-1 to TRBJ2-7, with 13 bases that match TRBD2. Trimming cost V 3 bases and J 2 bases; bases outside gene matches: 0. Germline CDR1 KGHDR, CDR2 SFDVKD. The CDR3 has 15 residues. CDR3 residues: CATSDGLAGAYEQYF. CDR3 DNA: TGTGCCACCAGTGATGGACTAGCGGGAGCCTACGAGCAGTACTTC.

This clonotype was observed a handful of times. The chain recombines TRBV20-1 with TRBJ1-1; TRBD1 might be the D (5 bases). Germline V gives CDR1 DFQATT, CDR2 SNEGSKA (reference sequence). The CDR3 runs to 15 residues. Trimming stripped 4 bases from V and 0 bases from J, with 15 bases between. CDR3 DNA sequence: TGCAGTGCTACCGAATGGGGCAACATGAACACTGAAGCTTTCTTT. Translating it yields CSATEWGNMNTEAFF.

This clonotype has only a few counts. V is TRBV20-1 and J is TRBJ2-7; 11 positions agree with TRBD1. CDR3 size: 15 residues. Germline V gene data show CDR1 as DFQATT and CDR2 as SNEGSKA (reference sequence). With V trimmed by 3 bases and J by 3 bases, 7 bases remained unmatched. The CDR3 spells CSASNFGTGGYEQYF. CDR3 coding DNA: TGCAGTGCTAGTAATTTCGGGACAGGGGGCTACGAGCAGTACTTC.